This T cell receptor (beta chain) was identified in a study of Graves' ophthalmopathy and Graves' hyperthyroidism. Study overall: Cases classed as stable hyperthyroidism had no ophthalmopathy within 18 months of follow-up. Study-wide findings and caveats: Blood was where most expanded thyroid clonotypes above 0.001 frequency also turned up.

From germline, CDR1 is DFQATT and CDR2 SNEGSKA (reference sequence). Trimming cost V 1 base and J 5 bases; bases outside gene matches: 6. CDR3 length equals 14 residues. This clonotype has just a few counts. Its target is unknown. TCR beta CDR3 amplification used RNA transcripts. HTBI primers were employed in first-round RT-PCR, then a second-round multiplex PCR followed. Each CDR3 protein is one row after TCRdb ran MiXCR on the multiplex PCR reads. The data hold some 1.1 million distinct CDR3 sequences, with less than 45% observed a single time. Material for sequencing was peripheral blood or thyroid tissue (not recorded which). V is TRBV20-1 and J is TRBJ2-5, with TRBD2 matching over 8 bases. The clonotype comes from an adult man with Graves' hyperthyroidism. The CDR3 loop reads CSARVGIAGETQYF. CDR3 coding DNA: TGCAGTGCTAGAGTAGGAATAGCGGGGGAGACCCAGTACTTC.